This T cell receptor beta chain was sequenced during a study of control samples from healthy donors and cancer patients. The CDR3 length is 13 residues. Per the germline V gene, CDR1 is MGHRA and CDR2 is YSYEKL. The V end lost 1 base, the J end lost 5 bases, and 7 bases lay between the germline ends. Assay used: immunoSEQ multiplex PCR; TCRdb lists only in-frame clones, some missing. The data hold 100,000 to 150,000 clones, with 80% to 95% observed a single time. The sequencing sample was made of blood. The chain couples TRBV4-1 to TRBJ2-3; the D gene is possibly TRBD2 (5 bases). This receptor was taken from a man aged 18 to 29 in good health. The CDR3 DNA is TGCGCCAGCAGCCAAGCCGGGAAAGATACGCAGTATTTT. Translation gives CASSQAGKDTQYF.